These 13 T cell receptor beta chains share one sample of origin, sequenced in a study of follicular helper T cells after annual influenza vaccination. The assay was immunoSEQ multiplex PCR, and TCRdb's table has in-frame clones only and misses some. The table records around 10,000 clones, about four fifths of them present only once. Time point given: 2014-2015 season, 7 days after vaccination. Sequenced material: CXCR5+ CD38- circulating T follicular helper cells from blood, taken 7 days after influenza vaccination. Indicated subset: circulating Tfh, non-naive CD4+CXCR5+PD-1+ (ICOS+CD38+ or ICOS-CD38-). Receptors were obtained from an adult who received the influenza vaccine.

This sequence joins TRBV10-1 and TRBJ1-1; TRBD1 aligns across 7 bases. V was clipped by 2 bases and J by 0 bases; unmatched bases: 6. Germline values: CDR1 WNHNN, CDR2 SYGVQD (reference sequence). This CDR3 has 16 residues. As DNA, the CDR3 is TGCGCCAGCAGTGAGCGGTCAGGGGGTCTGAACACTGAAGCTTTCTTT. Translated, it gives CASSERSGGLNTEAFF.

V and J are TRBV4-2 and TRBJ2-7, with D unresolved. This CDR3 spans 14 amino acids. Germline V gene lookup returns CDR1 LGHNA and CDR2 YNFKEQ. Trimming shortened V by 1 base and J by 3 bases, and 10 bases separated the two germline ends. The chain's CDR3 is CASSQGKEIYEQYF. The CDR3 DNA follows: TGTGCCAGCAGCCAAGGAAAGGAAATCTACGAGCAGTACTTC.

The rearrangement uses TRBV2 and TRBJ1-1; D is perhaps TRBD1 (6 bases). Trimming pared 5 bases from V and 7 bases from J, leaving 14 bases between. The germline CDR1 and CDR2 sequences are SNHLY and FYNNEI. This CDR3 has 13 amino acids. The CDR3 here is CASSLQGPLEAFF. The CDR3 coding sequence is TGTGCCAGCAGTTTACAGGGTCCCCTTGAAGCTTTCTTT.

CDR3 amino acids: CASSQDQLGVFNTGELFF. CDR3 DNA sequence: TGCGCCAGCAGCCAAGATCAATTAGGGGTTTTCAACACCGGGGAGCTGTTTTTT. The V call is TRBV4-1, the J call TRBJ2-2; D may be TRBD1 (5 bases). Germline CDR1 MGHRA, CDR2 YSYEKL. The V end lost 0 bases, the J end lost 2 bases, and 16 bases lay between the germline ends. This CDR3 contains 18 residues.

The chain couples TRBV6-5 to TRBJ1-3; D may be TRBD1 (6 bases). This CDR3 is 15 amino acids long. V dropped 6 bases and J dropped 0 bases, with 12 bases sitting between them. Germline values: CDR1 MNHEY, CDR2 SVGAGI. The CDR3 DNA is TGTGCCAGCAGCCGACAGGCCTTCTCTGGAAACACCATATATTTT. Residues: CASSRQAFSGNTIYF.

CDR3: CASSWTGNQPQHF. DNA of the CDR3: TGTGCCAGCAGCTGGACAGGAAATCAGCCCCAGCATTTT. The chain links TRBV5-8 to TRBJ1-5, with 7 bases identical to TRBD1. The germline gives CDR1 SGHTS, CDR2 YDEGEE. The ends lost 3 bases at V and 4 bases at J; junction bases unmatched: 1. This CDR3 region has 13 residues.

This clone was observed once. The chain employs TRBV19 and TRBJ2-7; tentative D call: TRBD1 (6 bases). Germline V CDR1 and CDR2: LNHDA, SQIVND (reference sequence). V dropped 4 bases and J dropped 0 bases, with 10 bases sitting between them. The CDR3 has 14 residues. CDR3 nucleotides: TGTGCCAGTAGTAGCGCAGGGGACTCCTACGAGCAGTACTTC. It translates to CASSSAGDSYEQYF.

V gene TRBV19 combines with J gene TRBJ1-3; D uncertain. The CDR3 spans 15 residues. V lost 8 bases and J lost 0, with 14 bases in between. Germline V gives CDR1 LNHDA, CDR2 SQIVND (reference sequence). CDR3 in DNA: TGTGCCAGTGGAAATTATGGCACCTCTGGAAACACCATATATTTT. Its translation is CASGNYGTSGNTIYF.

V gene TRBV28 combines with J gene TRBJ2-3, with 8 bases fitting TRBD2. The trim removed 5 bases at V and 2 bases at J, leaving 9 bases unmatched. This CDR3 has 16 amino acids. Germline lookup yields CDR1 MDHEN and CDR2 SYDVKM. Here the CDR3 reads CASSPRTSPPTDTQYF. Written as DNA, the CDR3 is TGTGCCAGCAGTCCACGGACTAGCCCTCCCACAGATACGCAGTATTTT.

For this clone: The junction and the germline gene differ at one end; a read error may be behind it. The chain recombines TRBV18 with TRBJ1-1; 9 bases are shared with TRBD1. Germline V CDR1 and CDR2: KGHSH, LQKENI. The CDR3 runs 15 residues. CDR3 in amino acids: CASSPQTGGWTEAFF. The CDR3 bases are TGTGCCAGCTCCCCACAAACAGGGGGCTGGACTGAAGCTTTCTTT.

This clone was observed a handful of times. J is TRBJ2-1 and V is TRBV14; 12 bases agree with TRBD2. This CDR3 is 17 amino acids long. Germline V gene sequence: CDR1 SGHDN, CDR2 FVKESK. Trimming cost V 0 bases and J 9 bases; bases outside gene matches: 9. The CDR3 nucleotides are TGTGCCAGCAGCCAAGACTGGGCGACTAGCGGGAGATTTGAGCAGTTCTTC. Residues: CASSQDWATSGRFEQFF. The full variable domain, its missing parts supplied by reference TRBV14 and TRBJ2-1, is EAGVTQFPSHSVIEKGQTVTLRCDPISGHDNLYWYRRVMGKEIKFLLHFVKESKQDESGMPNNRFLAERTGGTYSTLKVQPAELEDSGVYFCASSQDWATSGRFEQFFGPGTRLTVL.

The chain recombines TRBV10-3 with TRBJ2-2, with 10 positions matching TRBD1. The V gene's germline CDR1 is ENHRY and CDR2 SYGVKD. This CDR3 spans 14 amino acids. The V gene end was trimmed by 6 bases and the J gene end by 3 bases; junction bases not matched to a gene: 1. The CDR3 loop reads CAISGTGDTGELFF. CDR3 bases: TGTGCCATCAGCGGGACAGGGGACACCGGGGAGCTGTTTTTT.

The chain couples TRBV6-1 to TRBJ1-1; 8 bases agree with TRBD1. There are 15 residues in the CDR3. Germline assignment: CDR1 MNHNS and CDR2 SASEGT. With V trimmed by 5 bases and J by 1 base, 6 bases remained unmatched. The CDR3 is CASSPMTGANTEAFF. The CDR3 DNA reads as TGTGCCAGCAGTCCTATGACAGGGGCGAACACTGAAGCTTTCTTT.